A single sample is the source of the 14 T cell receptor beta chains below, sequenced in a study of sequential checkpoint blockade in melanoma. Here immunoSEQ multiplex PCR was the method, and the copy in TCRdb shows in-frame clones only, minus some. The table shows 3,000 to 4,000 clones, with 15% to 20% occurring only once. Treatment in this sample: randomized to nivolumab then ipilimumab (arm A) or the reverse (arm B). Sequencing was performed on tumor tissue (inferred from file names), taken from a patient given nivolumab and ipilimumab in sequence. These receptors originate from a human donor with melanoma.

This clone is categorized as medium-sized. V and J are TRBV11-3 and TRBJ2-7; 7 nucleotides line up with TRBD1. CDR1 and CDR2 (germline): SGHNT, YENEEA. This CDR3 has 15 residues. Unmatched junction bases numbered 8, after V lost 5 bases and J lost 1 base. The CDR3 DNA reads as TGTGCCAGCAGCATCCGTTGGGACAGATCCTACGAGCAGTACTTC. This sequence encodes CASSIRWDRSYEQYF.

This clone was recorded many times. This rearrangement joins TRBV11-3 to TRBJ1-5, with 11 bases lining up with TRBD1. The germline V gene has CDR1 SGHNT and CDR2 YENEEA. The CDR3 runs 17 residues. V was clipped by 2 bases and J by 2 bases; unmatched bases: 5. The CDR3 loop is CASSLTGTGGGNQPQHF. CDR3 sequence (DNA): TGTGCCAGCAGCTTAACTGGGACAGGGGGAGGCAATCAGCCCCAGCATTTT.

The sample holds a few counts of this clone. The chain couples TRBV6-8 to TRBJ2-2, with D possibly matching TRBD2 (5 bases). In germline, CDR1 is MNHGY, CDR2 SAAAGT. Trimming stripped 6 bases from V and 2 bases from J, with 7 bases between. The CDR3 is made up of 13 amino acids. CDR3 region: CASRSGNTGELFF. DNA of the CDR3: TGTGCCAGCAGGAGCGGCAACACCGGGGAGCTGTTTTTT.

DNA of the CDR3: TGTGCCAGCAGGACGGACGTTTGGAACACCGGGGAGCTGTTTTTT. As protein: CASRTDVWNTGELFF. The rearrangement joins TRBV6-8 to TRBJ2-2, with D unresolved. The CDR3 contains 15 residues. Germline CDR1 is MNHGY and CDR2 is SAAAGT. Trimming removed 6 bases from V and 1 base from J, with 12 bases in between.

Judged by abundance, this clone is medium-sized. For the CDR3, the DNA is TGTGCCAGCAGTGACCTAGCGGGGGGGTACAATGAGCAGTTCTTC. It encodes CASSDLAGGYNEQFF. The chain carries TRBV6-8 and TRBJ2-1, with TRBD2 identical over 12 bases. The CDR3 length is 15 residues. Germline V gene lookup returns CDR1 MNHGY and CDR2 SAAAGT. V lost 5 bases to trimming and J lost 4 bases; unmatched junction nucleotides: 3.

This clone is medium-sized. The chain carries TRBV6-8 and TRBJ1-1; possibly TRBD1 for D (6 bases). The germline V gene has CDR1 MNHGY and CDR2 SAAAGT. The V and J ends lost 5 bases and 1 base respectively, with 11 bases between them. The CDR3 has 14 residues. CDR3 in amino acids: CASSPGQENTEAFF. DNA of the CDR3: TGTGCCAGCAGTCCGGGACAAGAGAACACTGAAGCTTTCTTT.

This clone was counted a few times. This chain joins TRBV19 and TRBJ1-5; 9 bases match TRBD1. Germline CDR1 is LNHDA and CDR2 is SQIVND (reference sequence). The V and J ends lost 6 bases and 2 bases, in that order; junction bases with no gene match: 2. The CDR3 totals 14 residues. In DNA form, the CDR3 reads TGTGCCAGTAGGAGGGACAGGGGCAATCAGCCCCAGCATTTT. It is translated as CASRRDRGNQPQHF.

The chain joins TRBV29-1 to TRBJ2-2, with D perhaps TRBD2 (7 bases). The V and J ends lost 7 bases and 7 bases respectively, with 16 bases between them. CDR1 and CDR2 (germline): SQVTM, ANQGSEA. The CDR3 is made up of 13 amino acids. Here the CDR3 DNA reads TGCAGCGCGAGACGGGGGGCCGGCGGGGAGCTGTTTTTT. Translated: CSARRGAGGELFF.

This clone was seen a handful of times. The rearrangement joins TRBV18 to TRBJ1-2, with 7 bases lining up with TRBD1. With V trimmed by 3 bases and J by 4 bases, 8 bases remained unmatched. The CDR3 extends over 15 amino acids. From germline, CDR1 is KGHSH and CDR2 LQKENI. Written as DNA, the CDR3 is TGTGCCAGCTCACCCGACAGGGAGAGGGGCTATGGCTACACCTTC. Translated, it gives CASSPDRERGYGYTF.

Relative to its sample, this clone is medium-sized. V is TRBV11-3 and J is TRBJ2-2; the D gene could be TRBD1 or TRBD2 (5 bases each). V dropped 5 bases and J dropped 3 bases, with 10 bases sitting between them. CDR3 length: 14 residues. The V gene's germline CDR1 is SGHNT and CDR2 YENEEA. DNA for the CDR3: TGTGCCAGCAGCCCGGGACGTGACACCGGGGAGCTGTTTTTT. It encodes CASSPGRDTGELFF.

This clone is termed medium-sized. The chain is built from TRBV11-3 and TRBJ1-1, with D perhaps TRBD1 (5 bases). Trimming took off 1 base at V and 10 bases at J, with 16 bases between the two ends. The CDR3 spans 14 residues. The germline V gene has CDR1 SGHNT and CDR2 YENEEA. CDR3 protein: CASSLGSWGNRAFF. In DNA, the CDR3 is TGTGCCAGCAGCTTAGGTAGTTGGGGGAACCGAGCTTTCTTT.

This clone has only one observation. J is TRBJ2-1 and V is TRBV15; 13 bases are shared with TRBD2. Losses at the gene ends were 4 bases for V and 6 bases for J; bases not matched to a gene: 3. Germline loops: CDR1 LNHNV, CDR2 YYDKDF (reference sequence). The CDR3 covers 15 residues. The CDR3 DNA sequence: TGTGCCACCAGCAAGAGGACTAGCGGGAGCAATGAGCAGTTCTTC. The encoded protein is CATSKRTSGSNEQFF. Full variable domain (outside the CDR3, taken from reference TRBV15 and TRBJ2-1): DAMVIQNPRYQVTQFGKPVTLSCSQTLNHNVMYWYQQKSSQAPKLLFHYYDKDFNNEADTPDNFQSRRPNTSFCFLDIRSPGLGDTAMYLCATSKRTSGSNEQFFGPGTRLTVL.

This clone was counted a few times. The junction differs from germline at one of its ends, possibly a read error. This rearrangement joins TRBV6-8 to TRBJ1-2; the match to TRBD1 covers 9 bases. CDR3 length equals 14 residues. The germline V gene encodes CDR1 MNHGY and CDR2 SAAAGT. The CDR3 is CASRVPGTGPRFAF. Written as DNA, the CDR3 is TGTGCCAGCAGAGTCCCCGGGACAGGGCCTCGGTTCGCCTTC.

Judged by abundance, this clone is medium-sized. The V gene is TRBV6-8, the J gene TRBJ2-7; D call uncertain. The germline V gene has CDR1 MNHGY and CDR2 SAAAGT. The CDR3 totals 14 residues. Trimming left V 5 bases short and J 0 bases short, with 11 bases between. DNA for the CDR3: TGTGCCAGCAGTACAAGGGTTGCCTCCTACGAGCAGTACTTC. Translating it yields CASSTRVASYEQYF.